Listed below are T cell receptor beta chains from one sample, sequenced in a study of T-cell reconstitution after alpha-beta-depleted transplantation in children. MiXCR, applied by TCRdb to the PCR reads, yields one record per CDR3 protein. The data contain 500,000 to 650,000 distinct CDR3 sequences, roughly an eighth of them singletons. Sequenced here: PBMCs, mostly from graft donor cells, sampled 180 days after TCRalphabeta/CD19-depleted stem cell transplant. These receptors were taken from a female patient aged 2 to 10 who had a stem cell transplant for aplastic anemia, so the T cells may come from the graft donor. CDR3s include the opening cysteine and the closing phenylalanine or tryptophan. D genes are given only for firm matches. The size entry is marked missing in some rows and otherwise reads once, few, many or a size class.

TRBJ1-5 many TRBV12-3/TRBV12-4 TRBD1 TGTGCCAGCAGCATAACGCCCGGGACAGGGGATCAGCCCCAGCATTTT CASSITPGTGDQPQHF
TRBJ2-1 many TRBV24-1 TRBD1 TGTGCCACCAGTGATCTCCGGACAGGGATCGATGAGCAGTTCTTC CATSDLRTGIDEQFF
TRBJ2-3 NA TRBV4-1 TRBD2 TGCGCCAGCAGCCCCGGTAGCTTGCGGGAGGTAGCAGATACGCAGTATTTT CASSPGSLREVADTQYF
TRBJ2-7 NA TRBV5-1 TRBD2 TGCACCAGCAGCTTGGCCGGGACTAGCGGCGGACTCGACGAGCAGTACTTC CTSSLAGTSGGLDEQYF
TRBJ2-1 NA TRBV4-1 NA TGCGCCAGCAGCCAAGCTCTCGACCCAGCCTACAATGAGCAGTTCTTC CASSQALDPAYNEQFF
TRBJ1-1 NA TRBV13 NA TGTGCCAGCAGCTGGGGAGGGCAGGCGATGAACACTGAAGCTTTCTTT CASSWGGQAMNTEAFF
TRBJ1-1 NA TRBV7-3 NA TGTGCCAGCAGCTTAGGTAGAGGGGGCACTGAAGCTTTCTTT CASSLGRGGTEAFF
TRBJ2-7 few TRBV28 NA TGTGCCAGCAGTTTCGTACGGGAGTCTGCCTACGAGCAGTACTTC CASSFVRESAYEQYF
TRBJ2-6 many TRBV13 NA TGTGCCAGCAGCTTGGGCTCTGGGGCCAACGTCCTGACTTTC CASSLGSGANVLTF
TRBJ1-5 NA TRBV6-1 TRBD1 TGTGCCGCACTCGACTGGACAGGGGGTAGCAATCAGCCCCAGCATTTT CAALDWTGGSNQPQHF
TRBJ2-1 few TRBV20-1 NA TGCAGTGCTAGAGTTAGCCGGGATGAGCAGTTCTTC CSARVSRDEQFF
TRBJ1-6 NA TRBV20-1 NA TGCAGTGCGATGGACAGTTATAATTCACCCCTCCACTTT CSAMDSYNSPLHF
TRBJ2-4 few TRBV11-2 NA TGTGCCAGCAGCCAATGGGCCGCAGCCAAAAACATTCAGTACTTC CASSQWAAAKNIQYF
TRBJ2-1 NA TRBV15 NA TGTGCCACCAGCAGAGTACAGCCCAGACCCTACAATGAGCAGTTCTTC CATSRVQPRPYNEQFF
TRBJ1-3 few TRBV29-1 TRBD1 TGCAGCGTTACCGACAGGGCTTGGGAAAACACCATATATTTT CSVTDRAWENTIYF
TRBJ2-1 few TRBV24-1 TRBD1 TGTGCCACCAGTGAGGGACAGTCCTACAATGAGCAGTTCTTC CATSEGQSYNEQFF
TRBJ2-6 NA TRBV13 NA TGTGCCAGCAGTCCAAACCCCTGGGAAGGGCCCTCTGGGGCCAACGTCCTGACTTTC CASSPNPWEGPSGANVLTF
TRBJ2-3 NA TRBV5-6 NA TGTGCCAGCAGCTTGTATACGGGAGGCCCCTTGGGGGGCACGCAGTATTTT CASSLYTGGPLGGTQYF
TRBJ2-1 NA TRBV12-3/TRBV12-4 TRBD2 TGTGCCAGCAGGACGCCTAGCGGGAGTTGGGGGGGGGATGAGCAGTTCTTC CASRTPSGSWGGDEQFF
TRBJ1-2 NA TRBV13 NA TGTGCCAGCAGCGGGAGAGGTTGGGGCTACACCTTC CASSGRGWGYTF
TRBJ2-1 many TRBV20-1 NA TGCAGTGCTAGGAGTCGTCACTACTCCTACAATGAGCAGTTCTTC CSARSRHYSYNEQFF
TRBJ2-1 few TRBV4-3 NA TGCGCCAGCAGCCAAGGTCCCACCCGCTCCTACAATGAGCAGTTCTTC CASSQGPTRSYNEQFF
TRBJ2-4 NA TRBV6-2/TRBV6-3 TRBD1 TGTGCCAGCAGAAACCGGGACAGGGAGCTCGAAAACATTCAGTACTTC CASRNRDRELENIQYF
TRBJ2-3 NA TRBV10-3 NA TGTGCCATCAGTGATCCGGCGGGGCACACCACAGATACGCAGTATTTT CAISDPAGHTTDTQYF
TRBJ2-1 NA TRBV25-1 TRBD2 TGTGCCAGTTCTGGACTAGCGGGAACTGAGCAGTTCTTC CASSGLAGTEQFF
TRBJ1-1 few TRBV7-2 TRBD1 TGTGCCAGCAGCTTGATAACAGGGGGCACCACTGAAGCTTTCTTT CASSLITGGTTEAFF
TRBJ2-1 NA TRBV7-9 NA TGTGCCAGCAGCCCTCGAACCGGGACCGCCATCAATGAGCAGTTCTTC CASSPRTGTAINEQFF
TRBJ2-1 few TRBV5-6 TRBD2 TGTGCCAGCAGCTGGGGACCTATAACCGGGACTAGCGGGAGCAATGAGCAGTTCTTC CASSWGPITGTSGSNEQFF
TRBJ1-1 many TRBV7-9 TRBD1 TGTGCCAGCAGCCCAGGACAGGGCACTGAAGCTTTCTTT CASSPGQGTEAFF
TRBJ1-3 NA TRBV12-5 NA TGTGCTAGTGGTGGTGCTGGAAACACCATATATTTT CASGGAGNTIYF
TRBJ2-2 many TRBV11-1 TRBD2 TGTGCCAGCAGCTTAGTGGGGCGGGAGAGCGCTCGAGGAAACACCGGGGAGCTGTTTTTT CASSLVGRESARGNTGELFF
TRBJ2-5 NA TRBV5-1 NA TGCGCCAGCAGCTTGGAATCCAGGGAGGAGACCCAGTACTTC CASSLESREETQYF
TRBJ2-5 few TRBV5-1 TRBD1 TGCGCCAGCAGCCCGAGGGACAGGGGGCGATTGCCCCAGTACTTC CASSPRDRGRLPQYF
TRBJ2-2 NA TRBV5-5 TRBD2 TGTGCCAGCAGCTTGGCGGCGACTAGCGGTCCGCGGGAGCTGTTTTTT CASSLAATSGPRELFF
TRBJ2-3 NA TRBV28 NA TGTGCCGGCGGGACTTCTAGCACAGATACGCAGTATTTT CAGGTSSTDTQYF
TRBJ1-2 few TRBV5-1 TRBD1 TGCGCCAGCAGCGTCGACAGGGAAAGTGGCTACACCTTC CASSVDRESGYTF
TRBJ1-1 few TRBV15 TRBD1 TGTGCCACCAGCAGAGATCGGGACAGGGTACCTGAAGCTTTCTTT CATSRDRDRVPEAFF
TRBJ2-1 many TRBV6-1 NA TGTGCCAGCAGCCGGGACGACAGCTCCTACAATGAGCAGTTCTTC CASSRDDSSYNEQFF
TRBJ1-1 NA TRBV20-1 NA TGCAGTGGGCGTCAGGGCAACACTGAAGCTTTCTTT CSGRQGNTEAFF
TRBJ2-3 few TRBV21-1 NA TGTGCCAGCAGCTCGGGGGGCTTCCCCACAGATACGCAGTATTTT CASSSGGFPTDTQYF
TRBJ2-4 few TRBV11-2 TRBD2 TGTGCCAGCAGCTTAGTTCTGGGTAGCGGGGGCAAAAACATTCAGTACTTC CASSLVLGSGGKNIQYF
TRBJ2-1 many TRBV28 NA TGTGCCAGCAGTTTACAGGAGCTGGTACGAAATGAGCAGTTCTTC CASSLQELVRNEQFF
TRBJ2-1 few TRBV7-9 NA TGTGCCAGCAGCCAACTTGGGGGCTCCTACAATGAGCAGTTCTTC CASSQLGGSYNEQFF
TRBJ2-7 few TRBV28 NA TGTGCCAGCAGGACCGAGGGGCCCCCCTACGAGCAGTACTTC CASRTEGPPYEQYF
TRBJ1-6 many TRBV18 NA TGTGCCAGCTCACCACCGGGACTGGATAATTCACCCCTCCACTTT CASSPPGLDNSPLHF